The sample holds many counts of the clone carrying this TCR beta chain. V lost 3 bases, J lost 2 bases, and 7 bases lay in between. The CDR3 loop spans 12 amino acids. Germline V lookup: CDR1 SQVTM, CDR2 ANQGSEA. Individual cDNA molecules were tagged with unique molecular identifiers, the study reported. TCRdb redid the calling of the 5' RACE reads with MiXCR, one entry per CDR3 protein. The sample contains 86,000 or so distinct CDR3 sequences, 11% to 15% of which appear only once. The data originate from a study of early T cells in non-severe SARS-CoV-2 infection. The TCR sequence derives from an adult who was a healthcare worker with PCR-confirmed SARS-CoV-2 infection or an uninfected control (not recorded which). The rearrangement joins TRBV29-1 to TRBJ1-2, with D unresolved. The sequencing sample was made of whole blood. In DNA form, the CDR3 reads TGCAGCGTTGACGCAGGAAACTATGGCTACACCTTC. It is translated as CSVDAGNYGYTF.